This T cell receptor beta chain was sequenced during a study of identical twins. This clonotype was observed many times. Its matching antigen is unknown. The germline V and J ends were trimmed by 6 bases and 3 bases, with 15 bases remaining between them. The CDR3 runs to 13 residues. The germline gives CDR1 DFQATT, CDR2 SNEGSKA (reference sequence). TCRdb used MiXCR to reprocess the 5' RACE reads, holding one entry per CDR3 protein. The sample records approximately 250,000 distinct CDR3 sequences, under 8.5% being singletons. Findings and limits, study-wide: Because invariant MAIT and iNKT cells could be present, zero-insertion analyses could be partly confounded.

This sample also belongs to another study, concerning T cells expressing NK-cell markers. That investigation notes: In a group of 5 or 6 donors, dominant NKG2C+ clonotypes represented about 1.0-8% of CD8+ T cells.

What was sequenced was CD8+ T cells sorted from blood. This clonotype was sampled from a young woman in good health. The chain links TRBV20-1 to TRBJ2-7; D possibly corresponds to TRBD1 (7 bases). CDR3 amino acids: CSARGEASYEQYF. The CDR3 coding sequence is TGCAGTGCCAGGGGGGAGGCTAGCTACGAGCAGTACTTC.